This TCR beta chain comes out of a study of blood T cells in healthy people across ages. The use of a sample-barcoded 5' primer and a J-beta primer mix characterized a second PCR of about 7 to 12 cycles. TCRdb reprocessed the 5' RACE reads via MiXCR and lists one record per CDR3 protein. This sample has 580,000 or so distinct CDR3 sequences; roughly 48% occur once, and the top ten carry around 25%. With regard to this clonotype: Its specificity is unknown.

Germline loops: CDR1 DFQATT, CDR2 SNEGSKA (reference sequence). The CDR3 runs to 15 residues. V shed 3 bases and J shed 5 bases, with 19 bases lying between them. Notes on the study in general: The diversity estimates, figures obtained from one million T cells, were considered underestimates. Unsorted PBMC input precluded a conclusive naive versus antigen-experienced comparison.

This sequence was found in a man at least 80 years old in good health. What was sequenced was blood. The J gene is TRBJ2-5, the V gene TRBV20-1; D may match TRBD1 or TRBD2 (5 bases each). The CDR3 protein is CSASDTFIEGETQYF. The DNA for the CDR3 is TGCAGTGCTAGTGACACTTTCATAGAGGGGGAGACCCAGTACTTC.